Sequencing of this T cell receptor (beta chain) was carried out in a study of blood T cells in healthy people across ages. The study, taken as a whole, reports: TCR beta diversity tracked closely with naive T cell percentage. Researchers judged that diversity estimates from one million T cells fell short of true values.

This clonotype occurred a few times. Its specificity is not known. Primers used in a second PCR of roughly 6 to 11 cycles were a sample-barcoded 5' primer and a J-beta primer mix. Each cDNA molecule carried a tag from a template-switch adaptor that contained 12 random nucleotides. From the 5' RACE reads, TCRdb called clonotypes with MiXCR, one entry per CDR3 protein. The sample has 250,000 to 300,000 distinct CDR3 sequences, around 27% seen once. The CDR3 totals 14 residues. Per germline, CDR1 MDHEN and CDR2 SYDVKM. Trimming left V 3 bases short and J 4 bases short, with 10 bases between. The material sequenced was blood. The receptor comes from a woman in her seventies in good health. The chain employs TRBV28 and TRBJ2-1, with no clear D. The CDR3 DNA is TGTGCCAGCAGTTTCCTACAGAGTTACAATGAGCAGTTCTTC. As protein: CASSFLQSYNEQFF.